The 25 T cell receptor beta chains given below trace back to one sample, sequenced in a study of beta chain features in type 1 diabetes. Every isolated RNA sample was fully reverse transcribed, so sequencing captured expressed TCRB transcripts. The assay was immunoSEQ multiplex PCR, and TCRdb's table has in-frame clones only and misses some. Of 110,000 to 150,000 clones in the sample, nearly 9.5% were seen once. Sample: central memory CD4+ T cells from blood. All receptors come from a man aged 18-30 years in good health.

V usage is TRBV11-3 and J usage is TRBJ2-2, with TRBD1 matching over 7 bases. This CDR3 has 15 amino acids. J gave up 4 bases and V 4 bases, and 6 bases lay outside the gene matches. CDR1 and CDR2 (germline): SGHNT, YENEEA. CDR3 bases: TGTGCCAGCAGCTCGAGACAGGGAAGCACCGGGGAGCTGTTTTTT. It codes for CASSSRQGSTGELFF.

This clone was counted only a few times. The rearrangement joins TRBV7-9 to TRBJ2-4; TRBD2 is a possible D gene (5 bases). The CDR3 runs 13 residues. CDR1 SEHNR and CDR2 FQNEAQ come from the germline V gene (reference sequence). Deletions cut 1 base from V and 8 bases from J, with 9 bases between. The CDR3 sequence is CASSLGGLDIQYF. DNA of the CDR3: TGTGCCAGCAGCTTAGGAGGGTTGGACATTCAGTACTTC.

The chain recombines TRBV6-1 with TRBJ1-1; a weak D match, TRBD1 (5 bases). V lost 8 bases, J lost 8 bases, and 21 bases lay in between. The CDR3 runs 14 residues. Looked up from germline, CDR1 is MNHNS and CDR2 is SASEGT. DNA of the CDR3: TGTGCCAGCGGCCGACCCGGGTCCCAGGGCGAAGCTTTCTTT. This sequence encodes CASGRPGSQGEAFF.

This clone showed up just a few times. The chain uses TRBV7-2 and TRBJ1-5; 7 bases line up with TRBD1. The CDR3 totals 17 residues. Germline V gene lookup returns CDR1 SGHTA and CDR2 FQGNSA. V shed 5 bases and J 0 bases; nucleotides not matched to a gene: 10. The CDR3 spells CASSRGTAFLSNQPQHF. CDR3 nucleotide sequence: TGTGCCAGCAGCCGCGGGACAGCCTTCCTTAGCAATCAGCCCCAGCATTTT. The full variable domain, completed using reference TRBV7-2 and TRBJ1-5, is GAGVSQSPSNKVTEKGKDVELRCDPISGHTALYWYRQSLGQGLEFLIYFQGNSAPDKSGLPSDRFSAERTGGSVSTLTIQRTQQEDSAVYLCASSRGTAFLSNQPQHFGDGTRLSIL.

J is TRBJ1-1 and V is TRBV7-9, with D tentatively TRBD1 (5 bases). The CDR3 is 12 residues long. Trimming removed 3 bases from V and 8 bases from J, with 10 bases in between. Germline lookup yields CDR1 SEHNR and CDR2 FQNEAQ (reference sequence). The CDR3 coding sequence is TGTGCCAGCAGCTTCCGGGGGGAGGAAGCTTTCTTT. Protein product: CASSFRGEEAFF.

This chain uses TRBV6-5 with TRBJ1-2, with 9 bases fitting TRBD1. Trimming removed 2 bases from V and 7 bases from J; junction bases left unmatched: 11. Germline CDR1 MNHEY, CDR2 SVGAGI. This CDR3 region has 16 residues. DNA for the CDR3: TGTGCCAGCAGTTACCGTGGACAGGGGTATGGTGGTGGCTACACCTTC. Its translation: CASSYRGQGYGGGYTF.

This clone was found a few times. The gene calls are TRBV5-4 and TRBJ1-4, with 7 bases that match TRBD1. V was clipped by 3 bases and J by 8 bases; unmatched bases: 7. The CDR3 consists of 14 residues. CDR1 is SGHNT and CDR2 is YYREEE in the germline V gene (reference sequence). The CDR3 here is CASSSTGFGEKLFF. The CDR3 region has the DNA TGTGCCAGCAGCTCGACAGGGTTCGGGGAAAAACTGTTTTTT.

V and J are TRBV7-2 and TRBJ1-2; TRBD1 agrees at 9 bases. In germline, CDR1 is SGHTA, CDR2 FQGNSA. The CDR3 has 15 amino acids. V was pared by 0 bases and J by 6 bases, with 5 bases of the junction left unmatched. In nucleotides, the CDR3 is TGTGCCAGCAGCTTAGCCCTGGGACAGGGAGATGGCTACACCTTC. Translated, it gives CASSLALGQGDGYTF.

The J gene is TRBJ2-7, the V gene TRBV10-3; possible D gene TRBD1, 5 bases. Trimming pared 3 bases from V and 2 bases from J, leaving 11 bases between. The germline V gene encodes CDR1 ENHRY and CDR2 SYGVKD. The CDR3 spans 14 residues. The CDR3 spells CAISDYAGTYEQYF. The CDR3 DNA follows: TGTGCCATCAGTGACTACGCAGGGACCTACGAGCAGTACTTC.

As concerns this clone: Distinct nucleotide sequences in the sample also encode this CDR3. V and J are TRBV11-2 and TRBJ1-1; no clear D. V was cut by 1 base and J by 0 bases, with 9 bases left in between. The CDR3 loop spans 15 amino acids. Germline V gene sequence: CDR1 SGHAT, CDR2 FQNNGV. CDR3 region: CASSLVAGLNTEAFF. As DNA, the CDR3 is TGTGCCAGCAGCTTAGTGGCGGGCCTGAACACTGAAGCTTTCTTT.

The chain couples TRBV9 to TRBJ2-3, with 10 bases matching TRBD2. The CDR3 is 18 residues long. After removal of 0 bases from V and 0 bases from J, the junction contained 7 bases not matched to a gene. Germline CDR1 and CDR2: SGDLS and YYNGEE. CDR3 in amino acids: CASSVDPSGGGSTDTQYF. The CDR3 DNA sequence: TGTGCCAGCAGCGTAGATCCTAGCGGGGGTGGTAGCACAGATACGCAGTATTTT.

The CDR3 coding sequence is TGTGCCAGTAGTCAACCAGGGGGCAGCGCGTACGAGCAGTACTTC. As protein: CASSQPGGSAYEQYF. This sequence joins TRBV19 and TRBJ2-7; the match to TRBD1 covers 8 bases. The V and J ends lost 5 bases and 4 bases, in that order; junction bases with no gene match: 10. The CDR3 has 15 amino acids. Germline V gene sequence: CDR1 LNHDA, CDR2 SQIVND (reference sequence).

This clone was seen ten or more times. J is TRBJ2-7 and V is TRBV28, with no clear D. Trimming took off 8 bases at V and 2 bases at J, with 16 bases between the two ends. The CDR3 has 14 amino acids. Germline V gene sequence: CDR1 MDHEN, CDR2 SYDVKM. CDR3: CASGGAAAAYEQYF. The CDR3 nucleotides are TGTGCCAGCGGCGGAGCAGCCGCCGCCTACGAGCAGTACTTC.

This clone was seen ten or more times. CDR3 protein: CASSRGRTQETQYF. The CDR3 nucleotides are TGTGCCAGCAGCCGAGGACGGACTCAAGAGACCCAGTACTTC. The V and J genes are TRBV7-8 and TRBJ2-5, with D perhaps TRBD2 (5 bases). Germline-derived CDR1 and CDR2 are SGHVS and FQNEAQ. This CDR3 region has 14 residues. V lost 5 bases and J 2 bases, leaving 12 bases between the germline ends.

This clone was observed a handful of times. The chain has TRBV29-1 and TRBJ1-2; 8 positions agree with TRBD1. The V gene end was trimmed by 4 bases and the J gene end by 8 bases; junction bases not matched to a gene: 6. The CDR3 extends over 12 amino acids. CDR1 and CDR2 (germline): SQVTM, ANQGSEA. DNA of the CDR3: TGCAGCGTTGGATCGGACAGGGACGGCTACACCTTC. Translated: CSVGSDRDGYTF.

The chain uses TRBV7-3 and TRBJ2-1; maybe TRBD1 (6 bases). Trimming removed 2 bases from V and 5 bases from J, with 19 bases in between. This CDR3 is built from 17 residues. In germline, CDR1 is SGHTA, CDR2 FQGTGA. In DNA form, the CDR3 reads TGTGCCAGCAGCTTATCGCCCCGGGACACCCGTAACAATGAGCAGTTCTTC. Protein product: CASSLSPRDTRNNEQFF.

The chain uses TRBV4-3 and TRBJ2-1; TRBD1 is a possible D gene (6 bases). The CDR3 has 16 residues. Trimming took off 0 bases at V and 2 bases at J, with 11 bases between the two ends. The germline gives CDR1 LGHNA, CDR2 YSLEER. CDR3 loop: CASSQDIGQTYNEQFF. The CDR3 bases are TGCGCCAGCAGCCAAGATATTGGACAGACCTACAATGAGCAGTTCTTC.

J is TRBJ2-2 and V is TRBV6-1; D possibly corresponds to TRBD2 (7 bases). The germline V and J ends were trimmed by 0 bases and 7 bases, with 15 bases remaining between them. The CDR3 is 16 amino acids. Germline V lookup: CDR1 MNHNS, CDR2 SASEGT. DNA of the CDR3: TGTGCCAGCAGTGAAGCTCGTCGGGGGGCCAACGGGGAGCTGTTTTTT. Amino acid sequence: CASSEARRGANGELFF.

The chain links TRBV7-8 to TRBJ2-2; 11 bases match TRBD2. The junction had 4 bases not matched to a gene; V was cut back by 2 bases and J by 2 bases. This CDR3 region has 17 residues. The germline gives CDR1 SGHVS, CDR2 FQNEAQ. CDR3 bases: TGTGCCAGCAGCTTAAAGGGGACTAGCGGTAACACCGGGGAGCTGTTTTTT. Encoded protein: CASSLKGTSGNTGELFF.

This clone occurred a few times. The chain recombines TRBV7-9 with TRBJ1-3; D uncertain. This CDR3 comprises 14 residues. Germline CDR1 and CDR2: SEHNR and FQNEAQ (reference sequence). The V gene lost 2 bases and the J gene lost 1 base, with 6 bases spanning the gap. CDR3 nucleotide sequence: TGTGCCAGCAGCTTAAGCGTTTCTGGAAACACCATATATTTT. Translation gives CASSLSVSGNTIYF.

This chain connects TRBV18 to TRBJ2-1, with D hard to call. V gave up 3 bases and J gave up 0 bases, with 9 bases separating them. This CDR3 has 15 residues. Germline V gene lookup returns CDR1 KGHSH and CDR2 LQKENI. CDR3 region: CASSPPMSSYNEQFF. Here the CDR3 DNA reads TGTGCCAGCTCACCCCCTATGAGCTCCTACAATGAGCAGTTCTTC. The whole variable domain, remainder taken from reference TRBV18 and TRBJ2-1, is NAGVMQNPRHLVRRRGQEARLRCSPMKGHSHVYWYRQLPEEGLKFMVYLQKENIIDESGMPKERFSAEFPKEGPSILRIQQVVRGDSAAYFCASSPPMSSYNEQFFGPGTRLTVL.

This chain uses TRBV6-6 with TRBJ2-7; TRBD1 aligns across 12 bases. The germline V gene encodes CDR1 MNHNY and CDR2 SVGAGI (reference sequence). The CDR3 consists of 15 residues. The ends lost 4 bases at V and 7 bases at J; junction bases unmatched: 8. CDR3 bases: TGTGCCAGCAGTTGGGGACAGGGGGCGGTCTCGGAGCAGTACTTC. Translated: CASSWGQGAVSEQYF.

This clone has only a few counts. The chain has TRBV28 and TRBJ1-3; no reliable D call. Germline loops: CDR1 MDHEN, CDR2 SYDVKM. The CDR3 is 14 amino acids. Trimming took off 2 bases at V and 0 bases at J, with 5 bases between the two ends. The CDR3 sequence: CASSLGGSGNTIYF. CDR3 in DNA: TGTGCCAGCAGTTTAGGAGGCTCTGGAAACACCATATATTTT.

The chain couples TRBV7-8 to TRBJ2-5; D uncertain. V gave up 3 bases and J gave up 5 bases, with 7 bases separating them. Looked up from germline, CDR1 is SGHVS and CDR2 is FQNEAQ. CDR3 length: 12 amino acids. The CDR3 loop reads CASSFPLETQYF. The DNA of the CDR3 is TGTGCCAGCAGCTTTCCTCTTGAGACCCAGTACTTC.

This clone was counted only a few times. This rearrangement joins TRBV28 to TRBJ2-5, with unresolved D. V was cut by 6 bases and J by 7 bases, with 9 bases left in between. This CDR3 comprises 11 residues. CDR1 and CDR2 from the germline V gene are MDHEN and SYDVKM. CDR3 nucleotides: TGTGCCAGCAGGGAGTTTGGGACCCAGTACTTC. Protein: CASREFGTQYF.